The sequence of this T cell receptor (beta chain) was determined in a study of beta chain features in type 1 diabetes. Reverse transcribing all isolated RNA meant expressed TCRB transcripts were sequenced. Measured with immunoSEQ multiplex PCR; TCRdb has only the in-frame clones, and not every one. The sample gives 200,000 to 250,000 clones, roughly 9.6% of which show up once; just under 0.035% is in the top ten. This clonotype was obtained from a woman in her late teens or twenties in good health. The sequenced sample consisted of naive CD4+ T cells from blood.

The CDR3 coding sequence is TGTGCCAGCACCTCAGGGTGGCCCTCCTACGAGCAGTACTTC. This gives the protein CASTSGWPSYEQYF. The chain uses TRBV6-1 and TRBJ2-7, with D possibly being TRBD1 (5 bases). The CDR3 runs 14 residues. With 7 bases removed from V and 0 bases from J, the gap between germline ends came to 13 bases. The germline V gene encodes CDR1 MNHNS and CDR2 SASEGT.